One and the same sample provided the 19 T cell receptor beta chains below, sequenced in a study of metastatic and nonmetastatic thyroid tumors. All patients were untreated before thyroid surgery. TCRdb re-called the PCR reads with MiXCR. The profile shows about 15,000 clones, 20% to 25% of them singletons. Sequenced sample: tumor tissue. These receptors were obtained from a female donor with papillary thyroid cancer or a benign thyroid nodule (not recorded which). Some clones in this sample may be carry-over from other donors' samples.

This clone is labeled medium-sized. The J gene is TRBJ2-2, the V gene TRBV6-1; D perhaps matches TRBD2 (5 bases). Per the germline V gene, CDR1 is MNHNS and CDR2 is SASEGT. V lost 6 bases and J lost 7, with 12 bases in between. The CDR3 length is 13 residues. The DNA of the CDR3 is TGTGCCAGCAGGTTAGGAGGTTTCGGGGAGCTGTTTTTT. Amino acid sequence: CASRLGGFGELFF.

About this clone itself: The junction departs from the called germline gene at one end, perhaps through a read error. This chain connects TRBV5-6 to TRBJ2-2, with D maybe TRBD2 (5 bases). CDR1 and CDR2 (germline): SGHDT, YYEEEE. The CDR3 is 15 amino acids. The CDR3 loop is CASTARRRNTGKLFF. CDR3 DNA: TGTGCCAGCACAGCACGGAGGAGGAACACCGGGAAGCTGTTTTTT.

In its sample, this clone is medium-sized (0.01 to 0.1%). The V and J genes are TRBV13 and TRBJ1-1; the D gene is possibly TRBD1 (5 bases). V lost 3 bases, J lost 0 bases, and 8 bases lay in between. This CDR3 is 14 amino acids long. Germline CDR1 reads PRHDT; CDR2 reads FYEKMQ (reference sequence). The CDR3 coding sequence is TGTGCCAGCAGCTTTGGACAATTGAACACTGAAGCTTTCTTT. As protein: CASSFGQLNTEAFF.

This chain uses TRBV20-1 with TRBJ2-3; 9 bases line up with TRBD2. The ends lost 1 base at V and 11 bases at J; junction bases unmatched: 16. The germline V gene encodes CDR1 DFQATT and CDR2 SNEGSKA (reference sequence). This CDR3 comprises 16 residues. The CDR3 sequence is CSARGGASGNFKGQYF. The CDR3 bases are TGCAGTGCTAGAGGTGGGGCTAGCGGGAACTTTAAAGGGCAGTATTTT.

Within the sample, this clone is medium-sized. This rearrangement joins TRBV6-1 to TRBJ1-6, with D unresolved. V shed 1 base and J shed 6 bases, with 13 bases lying between them. The CDR3 loop spans 16 amino acids. Germline CDR1 is MNHNS and CDR2 is SASEGT. For the CDR3, the DNA is TGTGCCAGCAGTGAAGGGGCTGGGGAGGGTAATTCACCCCTCCACTTT. Protein: CASSEGAGEGNSPLHF.

The chain is built from TRBV30 and TRBJ2-7; D might be TRBD2 (6 bases). Germline lookup yields CDR1 GTSNPN and CDR2 SVGIG (reference sequence). The CDR3 is 13 amino acids. With 4 bases removed from V and 3 bases from J, the gap between germline ends came to 13 bases. CDR3 sequence: CAWNDAGIYEQYF. CDR3 bases: TGTGCCTGGAACGATGCGGGGATCTACGAGCAGTACTTC.

This clone was counted at least ten times. The chain couples TRBV5-1 to TRBJ1-2; TRBD1 might be the D (6 bases). V was cut by 7 bases and J by 8 bases, with 24 bases left in between. Germline-derived CDR1 and CDR2 are SGHRS and YFSETQ. The CDR3 sequence is 15 residues long. This CDR3 reads CASGGSSMAGTGYTF. CDR3 bases: TGCGCCAGCGGGGGCTCATCTATGGCTGGCACGGGCTACACCTTC.

V usage is TRBV5-1 and J usage is TRBJ2-1; TRBD2 matches at 11 bases. Looked up from germline, CDR1 is SGHRS and CDR2 is YFSETQ. The trim removed 3 bases at V and 1 base at J, leaving 12 bases unmatched. The CDR3 has 19 residues. The CDR3 region is CASSSGILAGGRSYNEQFF. Here the CDR3 DNA reads TGCGCCAGCAGCTCGGGAATTCTAGCGGGAGGTCGGTCCTACAATGAGCAGTTCTTC.

This clone was counted at least ten times. The chain links TRBV5-1 to TRBJ2-3; D is perhaps TRBD1 or TRBD2 (5 bases each). Trimming pared 4 bases from V and 5 bases from J, leaving 20 bases between. This CDR3 is built from 16 residues. The germline V gene encodes CDR1 SGHRS and CDR2 YFSETQ. The CDR3 is CASSPRGREKQDTQYF. CDR3 DNA: TGCGCCAGCAGCCCCCGGGGCAGGGAAAAGCAAGATACGCAGTATTTT.

For this clone: A junction boundary mismatches the germline segment, possibly from a read error. This chain connects TRBV12-3 or TRBV12-4 to TRBJ1-2; the D gene is possibly TRBD1 (5 bases). The CDR3 runs to 18 residues. CDR3 DNA sequence: TGTGCGAGCAGGCTTAGGACCTGGCGGGGGGTAGATAACTATGGCTACACCTTC. It codes for CASRLRTWRGVDNYGYTF.

In this sample, this clone turned up a few times. One base away lies a much larger clone, so this may be a sequencing read error. This chain uses TRBV18 with TRBJ1-1, with a tentative D call TRBD1 (5 bases). This CDR3 comprises 16 residues. Germline-derived CDR1 and CDR2 are KGHSH and LQKENI. The DNA for the CDR3 is TGTGCCAGCTCACCGGTGAGGGCCGGGGTGGACACTGGAGCTTTCTTT. Amino acids: CASSPVRAGVDTGAFF.

This clone came up many times. One base away lies a much larger clone, so this may be a sequencing read error. The V gene is TRBV28, the J gene TRBJ2-1; 14 nucleotides line up with TRBD2. Looked up from germline, CDR1 is MDHEN and CDR2 is SYDVKM. The CDR3 length is 15 residues. Losses at the gene ends were 11 bases for V and 7 bases for J; bases not matched to a gene: 10. The CDR3 here is CAGLPGTSGRNEQFF. For the CDR3, the DNA is TGTGCCGGCCTCCCCGGGACTAGCGGGAGAAATGAGCAGTTCTTC.

By share of the sample, this clone is medium-sized. Other DNA sequences from this sample encode an identical CDR3 as well. V gene TRBV18 combines with J gene TRBJ1-4; D perhaps matches TRBD1 (5 bases). V lost 5 bases and J 6 bases, leaving 10 bases between the germline ends. There are 13 residues in the CDR3. Germline V gene sequence: CDR1 KGHSH, CDR2 LQKENI. Here the CDR3 DNA reads TGTGCCAGCTCAGGACAAGGGTATGAAAAACTGTTTTTT. Residues: CASSGQGYEKLFF.

The sample holds many counts of this clone. A much larger clone is a single base away; this may be a read error. This chain links TRBV10-2 with TRBJ2-7; D is undetermined. The germline V gene encodes CDR1 WSHSY and CDR2 SAAADI. The CDR3 runs to 13 residues. Deletions cut 6 bases from V and 2 bases from J, with 11 bases between. Here the CDR3 reads CASSPSGPYEQYF. CDR3 nucleotides: TGCGCCAGCAGCCCATCCGGACCCTACGAGCAGTACTTC.

Ten or more counts support this clone. The rearrangement links TRBV5-4 to TRBJ2-1; perhaps TRBD1 as D (5 bases). With 8 bases removed from V and 5 bases from J, the gap between germline ends came to 11 bases. The V gene's germline CDR1 is SGHNT and CDR2 YYREEE (reference sequence). The CDR3 sequence is 12 residues long. The CDR3 spells CARQVLNNEQFF. CDR3 nucleotides: TGTGCCAGACAGGTTTTAAACAATGAGCAGTTCTTC.

This clone was observed at least ten times. J is TRBJ1-1 and V is TRBV7-3, with unresolved D. V was trimmed by 0 bases and J by 4 bases, leaving 6 bases between them. Looked up from germline, CDR1 is SGHTA and CDR2 is FQGTGA. There are 13 residues in the CDR3. The CDR3 sequence is CASSLTPLTEAFF. For the CDR3, the DNA is TGTGCCAGCAGCTTAACGCCCCTCACTGAAGCTTTCTTT.

V gene TRBV19 combines with J gene TRBJ2-1; 11 nucleotides align to TRBD2. CDR1 LNHDA and CDR2 SQIVND come from the germline V gene (reference sequence). This CDR3 region has 18 residues. The ends lost 1 base at V and 0 bases at J; junction bases unmatched: 5. The CDR3 bases are TGTGCCAGTAGTATAGGACTAGCGGGGTCAAGCTCCTACAATGAGCAGTTCTTC. Its protein is CASSIGLAGSSSYNEQFF.

In its sample, this clone was seen many times. The J gene is TRBJ1-5, the V gene TRBV11-1; perhaps TRBD1 as D (5 bases). V lost 1 base and J lost 4, with 17 bases in between. The length of the CDR3 is 17 residues. Germline V gene lookup returns CDR1 SGHAT and CDR2 FQDESV (reference sequence). The CDR3 loop reads CASSLGQGSPLNQPQHF. CDR3 DNA: TGTGCCAGCAGCTTAGGGCAGGGTTCCCCATTAAATCAGCCCCAGCATTTT.

This clone was observed many times. The rearrangement uses TRBV20-1 and TRBJ1-5; no firm D call. The CDR3 consists of 12 residues. V was shortened by 1 base and J by 7 bases, with 8 bases between the two germline ends. Germline V gives CDR1 DFQATT, CDR2 SNEGSKA (reference sequence). The CDR3 sequence: CSARAAGQPQHF. The CDR3 DNA reads as TGCAGTGCTAGAGCAGCCGGCCAGCCCCAGCATTTT.